The next 21 T cell receptor beta chains were all read from a single sample in a study of T cell therapy after organ transplantation. These TCRs' antigens remain unknown. Clones were sequenced by immunoSEQ multiplex PCR, and TCRdb holds only the in-frame ones, with some missing. The profile shows around 50,000 clones, about 94% of them singletons. The sample in question was CD8+ T cells from blood, obtained before autologous CMV-specific T cell therapy. The source of these receptors is a human patient who had received a solid organ transplant and had CMV disease.

This clone was recorded only once. This chain connects TRBV10-1 to TRBJ2-1, with D tentatively TRBD1 (6 bases). Trimming removed 3 bases at V and 7 bases at J, with 22 bases between. This CDR3 spans 17 amino acids. Germline values: CDR1 WNHNN, CDR2 SYGVQD (reference sequence). The CDR3 reads CASSDPPEWTESNEQFF. The CDR3 nucleotides read TGCGCCAGCAGTGACCCTCCTGAATGGACAGAAAGTAATGAGCAGTTCTTC.

The J gene is TRBJ1-1, the V gene TRBV13, with 9 bases that match TRBD1. The germline V gene encodes CDR1 PRHDT and CDR2 FYEKMQ (reference sequence). V gave up 2 bases and J gave up 7 bases; unmatched junction bases: 5. The CDR3 runs to 14 residues. CDR3 coding DNA: TGTGCCAGCAGCTTAAGGACAGGGGATAATGAAGCTTTCTTT. This sequence encodes CASSLRTGDNEAFF.

The chain combines TRBV27 with TRBJ1-1; the match to TRBD1 covers 7 bases. Germline trimming cut 3 bases from V and 6 bases from J; bases unmatched to any gene: 7. CDR1 is MNHEY, CDR2 SMNVEV, per germline (reference sequence). The CDR3 loop spans 14 amino acids. This CDR3 reads CASSFKDRPSEAFF. The CDR3 coding sequence is TGTGCCAGCAGTTTTAAGGACAGGCCATCTGAAGCTTTCTTT.

V gene TRBV18 combines with J gene TRBJ1-1; no clear D gene. The germline V gene encodes CDR1 KGHSH and CDR2 LQKENI. V was shortened by 5 bases and J by 0 bases, with 4 bases between the two germline ends. This CDR3 spans 12 amino acids. CDR3 nucleotides: TGTGCCAGCTCAACACTGAACACTGAAGCTTTCTTT. As protein: CASSTLNTEAFF.

This chain joins TRBV29-1 and TRBJ2-7; D is undetermined. CDR1 is SQVTM, CDR2 ANQGSEA, per germline. The length of the CDR3 is 13 residues. The ends were cut back, 5 bases at V and 1 base at J, with 12 bases in the middle. The CDR3 DNA reads TGCAGCGTTACGAGGCCGACTTCCTACGAGCAGTACTTC. The encoded protein is CSVTRPTSYEQYF.

V and J are TRBV6-5 and TRBJ2-7, with D perhaps matching TRBD2 (5 bases). The V end was cut by 0 bases, the J end by 4 bases, with 10 bases between. The CDR3 contains 14 residues. Germline assignment: CDR1 MNHEY and CDR2 SVGAGI. The CDR3 DNA sequence: TGTGCCAGCAGTTACTCGGGGTCGGGGTACGAGCAGTACTTC. This encodes CASSYSGSGYEQYF.

This chain links TRBV4-3 with TRBJ1-1; D is possibly TRBD1 (6 bases). Germline V gene lookup returns CDR1 LGHNA and CDR2 YSLEER. V gave up 4 bases and J gave up 4 bases, with 13 bases separating them. The CDR3 has 14 residues. Here the CDR3 reads CASSREGGGTEAFF. CDR3 coding DNA: TGCGCCAGCAGCCGAGAGGGGGGGGGCACTGAAGCTTTCTTT.

This chain connects TRBV27 to TRBJ1-5, with 10 bases lining up with TRBD1. Germline CDR1 MNHEY, CDR2 SMNVEV (reference sequence). The V gene end was trimmed by 5 bases and the J gene end by 4 bases; junction bases not matched to a gene: 8. There are 16 residues in the CDR3. This CDR3 reads CASSKTGQGMNQPQHF. CDR3 sequence (DNA): TGTGCCAGCAGTAAAACGGGACAGGGGATGAATCAGCCCCAGCATTTT.

The chain carries TRBV5-4 and TRBJ2-2, with TRBD2 matching 16 bases. Looked up from germline, CDR1 is SGHNT and CDR2 is YYREEE (reference sequence). Trimming took 3 bases from V and 5 from J; bases not matched to a gene: 7. The CDR3 has 18 amino acids. CDR3 residues: CASSSGLAGGPGTGELFF. Here the CDR3 DNA reads TGTGCCAGCAGCTCGGGACTAGCGGGAGGGCCTGGGACCGGGGAGCTGTTTTTT. The whole variable domain, filled in from reference TRBV5-4 and TRBJ2-2, reads ETGVTQSPTHLIKTRGQQVTLRCSSQSGHNTVSWYQQALGQGPQFIFQYYREEENGRGNFPPRFSGLQFPNYSSELNVNALELDDSALYLCASSSGLAGGPGTGELFFGEGSRLTVL.

This sequence joins TRBV27 and TRBJ1-5; possible D gene TRBD1, 5 bases. Deletions cut 5 bases from V and 0 bases from J, with 11 bases between. CDR3 size: 15 residues. Germline lookup yields CDR1 MNHEY and CDR2 SMNVEV (reference sequence). The CDR3 DNA reads as TGTGCCAGCAGTGGGGGGGATTATAGCAATCAGCCCCAGCATTTT. This gives the protein CASSGGDYSNQPQHF.

The chain employs TRBV7-9 and TRBJ1-1; D might be TRBD1 (6 bases). This CDR3 is 13 amino acids long. Trimming cost V 5 bases and J 11 bases, with 18 bases left between them. Germline V gives CDR1 SEHNR, CDR2 FQNEAQ (reference sequence). The CDR3 protein is CASSVHRVSEAFF. DNA of the CDR3: TGTGCCAGCAGCGTCCACAGGGTGTCGGAGGCTTTCTTT. The full variable domain, with the rest looked up from reference TRBV7-9 and TRBJ1-1, is DTGVSQNPRHKITKRGQNVTFRCDPISEHNRLYWYRQTLGQGPEFLTYFQNEAQLEKSRLLSDRFSAERPKGSFSTLEIQRTEQGDSAMYLCASSVHRVSEAFFGQGTRLTVV.

The rearrangement links TRBV7-9 to TRBJ2-3; the D gene is possibly TRBD2 (6 bases). The CDR3 covers 17 residues. V shed 5 bases and J shed 3 bases, with 21 bases lying between them. CDR1 SEHNR and CDR2 FQNEAQ come from the germline V gene (reference sequence). CDR3: CASSLGSEGRDTDTQYF. CDR3 coding DNA: TGTGCCAGCAGCCTAGGAAGTGAGGGGCGGGATACAGATACGCAGTATTTT.

V and J are TRBV4-1 and TRBJ2-5, with 12 bases that match TRBD1. The ends lost 4 bases at V and 0 bases at J; junction bases unmatched: 9. CDR3 length equals 18 residues. Looked up from germline, CDR1 is MGHRA and CDR2 is YSYEKL. The CDR3 sequence is CASSPSGTGGWDQETQYF. The CDR3 DNA reads as TGCGCCAGCAGCCCATCCGGGACAGGGGGCTGGGACCAAGAGACCCAGTACTTC.

J is TRBJ1-5 and V is TRBV6-5; D remains unclear. The germline gives CDR1 MNHEY, CDR2 SVGAGI. This CDR3 is built from 13 residues. Deletions cut 8 bases from V and 7 bases from J, with 15 bases between. The CDR3 bases are TGTGCCAGCTCGATAGGGTCATGGCAGCCCCAGCATTTT. Translated: CASSIGSWQPQHF.

This chain uses TRBV7-2 with TRBJ2-3; the D call may be TRBD1 or TRBD2 (5 bases each). The length of the CDR3 is 14 residues. The germline V gene encodes CDR1 SGHTA and CDR2 FQGNSA. V shed 7 bases and J shed 1 base, with 12 bases lying between them. DNA of the CDR3: TGTGCCAGCACCGGGACCGCCGGCACAGATACGCAGTATTTT. Translating it yields CASTGTAGTDTQYF.

This sequence joins TRBV20-1 and TRBJ2-5; D remains unclear. The CDR3 has 10 residues. The germline gives CDR1 DFQATT, CDR2 SNEGSKA (reference sequence). The V end lost 5 bases, the J end lost 2 bases, and 3 bases lay between the germline ends. The CDR3 bases are TGCAGTGCTGGGCAAGAGACCCAGTACTTC. Its protein product is CSAGQETQYF.

The V and J genes are TRBV5-6 and TRBJ1-1; D gene ambiguous. The germline CDR1 and CDR2 sequences are SGHDT and YYEEEE. This CDR3 contains 12 residues. V dropped 2 bases and J dropped 5 bases, with 7 bases sitting between them. CDR3 bases: TGTGCCAGCAGCTTCTCGGTTACTGAAGCTTTCTTT. Translating it yields CASSFSVTEAFF.

This chain links TRBV5-6 with TRBJ1-2, with a tentative D call TRBD1 (6 bases). Germline assignment: CDR1 SGHDT and CDR2 YYEEEE. V dropped 3 bases and J dropped 6 bases, with 18 bases sitting between them. This CDR3 is 15 amino acids long. The CDR3 protein is CASSSLAAGGDGYTF. CDR3 DNA sequence: TGTGCCAGCAGCTCCTTGGCAGCTGGGGGCGATGGCTACACCTTC.

In nucleotides, the CDR3 is TGTGCCAGCACTACCCGGGACACGGACCGATATGGTTCACCCCTCCACTTT. Its protein product is CASTTRDTDRYGSPLHF. This rearrangement joins TRBV7-9 to TRBJ1-6; D might be TRBD1 (6 bases). V was shortened by 7 bases and J by 9 bases, with 25 bases between the two germline ends. Looked up from germline, CDR1 is SEHNR and CDR2 is FQNEAQ (reference sequence). The CDR3 has 17 residues.

The chain carries TRBV7-9 and TRBJ2-3; D call uncertain. From germline, CDR1 is SEHNR and CDR2 FQNEAQ (reference sequence). The CDR3 has 13 residues. Trimming took 2 bases from V and 6 from J, leaving 9 bases between them. In DNA form, the CDR3 reads TGTGCCAGCAGCTTAAAACGGATTGATACGCAGTATTTT. Translated, it gives CASSLKRIDTQYF.

This chain joins TRBV11-2 and TRBJ1-5; 9 bases agree with TRBD1. The CDR3 is 15 residues long. Germline V gene data show CDR1 as SGHAT and CDR2 as FQNNGV. V lost 5 bases to trimming and J lost 8 bases; unmatched junction nucleotides: 10. The CDR3 spells CASSRGQGFLEPQHF. CDR3 DNA sequence: TGTGCCAGCAGCCGTGGACAGGGGTTTTTGGAGCCCCAGCATTTT.